Listed below are T cell receptor beta chains from one sample, sequenced in a study of blood T cell repertoires in COVID-19. The table came from immunoSEQ multiplex PCR; TCRdb's copy has only in-frame clones and leaves some out. This sample has roughly 200,000 clones, with about 85% found just once. Sequencing was carried out using peripheral blood. The receptors stem from a woman between 40 and 55 years old with COVID-19, enrolled during active disease. Both conserved end residues are part of each CDR3. The order of the fields is clone size, J gene, V gene, CDR3 protein. Clone size is not always given. Where it is, it says once, few, many or a class for expanded clones.

- TRBJ2-1 TRBV19 CASSIVQRGGENEQFF
- TRBJ2-1 TRBV3-1/TRBV3-2 CASSQLPPAAYNEQFF
- TRBJ1-2 TRBV3-1/TRBV3-2 CASSYSEYYGYTF
- TRBJ2-7 TRBV10-3 CAIGRERSGTGKDEQYF
- TRBJ1-1 TRBV19 CASSSSQGVGTEAFF
- TRBJ1-1 TRBV30 CAWGQGNTEAFF
- TRBJ2-6 TRBV10-3 CATGVQGNVLTF
- TRBJ1-2 TRBV7-8 CASSLGDREWVDGYTF
- TRBJ2-2 TRBV5-1 CASKVLGTDTGELFF
- TRBJ2-5 TRBV27 CASSLAAREGETQYF
- TRBJ2-1 TRBV11-2 CASSSTGSSYNEQFF
- TRBJ2-7 TRBV29-1 CSVEGPEDYEQYF
few TRBJ1-2 TRBV7-8 CASSFGLGANYGYTF
- TRBJ2-1 TRBV7-7 CASSPVRNEQFF
- TRBJ2-7 TRBV5-1 CASSGQLNEQYF
- TRBJ2-7 TRBV11-3 CASSLDRGTHYEQYF
once TRBJ2-3 TRBV6-5 CASSYSRTTGTQYF
- TRBJ2-7 TRBV7-2 CASSLVGTSGRRNEQYF
- TRBJ2-7 TRBV27 CASSLGTTYEQYF
many TRBJ2-2 TRBV9 CASSVQGTPGELFF
- TRBJ2-3 TRBV10-2 CASSASGGTDTQYF
- TRBJ2-3 TRBV5-1 CASGIAGADDTQYF
- TRBJ1-2 TRBV5-4 CASTSDRLTDYTF
- TRBJ2-7 TRBV7-9 CASSPSYEQYF
- TRBJ1-2 TRBV12-3/TRBV12-4 CASSLSGYTF
- TRBJ2-1 TRBV4-1 CASSPLGGSGSIYEQFF
once TRBJ1-2 TRBV2 CASSEWGRGGNYGYTF
- TRBJ1-1 TRBV11-2 CASSLVGRGTEAFF
once TRBJ2-3 TRBV10-1 CASSESGTPLDTQYF
- TRBJ1-1 TRBV7-2 CASSAGTGEGVTEAFF
once TRBJ2-1 TRBV7-9 CASRLAGLYNEQFF
once TRBJ2-3 TRBV4-2 CASSQDSLRESDTQYF
- TRBJ2-5 TRBV30 CAWSVAETQYF
- TRBJ2-1 TRBV7-8 CASSQWGTGNNEQFF
few TRBJ2-1 TRBV11-2 CASSFPPQGYNEQFF
- TRBJ2-1 TRBV28 CASSSPGVLYNEQFF
- TRBJ2-5 TRBV7-9 CASSLAQGWQETQYF
- TRBJ2-3 TRBV7-8 CASSLARAVGTDTQYF
once TRBJ2-7 TRBV28 CASSLPFGLAEFYEQYF
- TRBJ1-1 TRBV25-1 CASRWESFTEAFF
- TRBJ2-2 TRBV20-1 CSATNTGELFF
- TRBJ1-6 TRBV9 CASTSGGAYNSPLHF
once TRBJ1-3 TRBV7-9 CASSWDRGSGNTIYF
- TRBJ1-2 TRBV18 CASTAGGDYGYTF
- TRBJ1-1 TRBV9 CASSVARDTEAFF
once TRBJ1-2 TRBV18 CASSPREGDYGYTF
- TRBJ1-5 TRBV6-2/TRBV6-3 CASSYDRGSNQPQHF
- TRBJ1-3 TRBV5-1 CASSLQVSGNTIYF
- TRBJ2-5 TRBV4-2 CASSPGTSGEETQYF
- TRBJ1-1 TRBV12-3/TRBV12-4 CASTFAGTGGAFF
- TRBJ1-3 TRBV9 CASSGTGGLPGALYF
few TRBJ2-2 TRBV7-2 CASSISGASGTGELFF